This T cell receptor (beta chain) derives from a study of immune characterization of retroperitoneal liposarcoma. TCRdb re-called the PCR reads through MiXCR, storing one row per CDR3 protein. The table lists around 11,000 distinct CDR3 sequences, 20% to 30% of them singletons. Germline CDR1 is SGHKS and CDR2 is YYEKEE (reference sequence). V dropped 4 bases and J dropped 9; count of bases not matched to a gene: 11. The CDR3 totals 16 residues. The gene calls are TRBV5-5 and TRBJ2-1; the match to TRBD2 covers 12 bases. This sequence was found in a male donor with retroperitoneal liposarcoma. Sequenced: blood. CDR3 amino acids: CASSQKSSGGVGEQFF. The CDR3, as DNA: TGTGCCAGCAGCCAGAAGTCTAGCGGGGGGGTTGGTGAGCAGTTCTTC.